What follows describes a single TCR beta chain. What it recognizes is unknown. Trimming at V came to 6 bases and at J to 2 bases, leaving 19 bases not matched to a gene. The CDR3 runs 19 residues. Per germline, CDR1 PRHDT and CDR2 FYEKMQ (reference sequence). This specimen belongs to a study of blood T cells in healthy people across ages. Study-wide results and limits: Leaving the PBMCs unsorted stopped any conclusive comparison of naive versus antigen-experienced cells.

Total RNA, at least 6 micrograms per sample, was extracted from PBMCs. Primed by a sample-barcoded 5' primer and a J-beta primer mix, a second PCR proceeded for 7 to 11 cycles. MiXCR, applied by TCRdb to the 5' RACE reads, yields one record per CDR3 protein. The table includes 1.4 million or so distinct CDR3 sequences, approximately 42% detected once. What was sequenced was blood. V usage is TRBV13 and J usage is TRBJ2-3; 8 bases fit TRBD2. This sequence originates from a woman aged 18-29 years in good health. The chain's CDR3 is CASSPPDGTSGGDTDTQYF. In DNA form, the CDR3 reads TGTGCCAGCAGTCCGCCGGACGGGACTAGTGGGGGAGACACAGATACGCAGTATTTT.